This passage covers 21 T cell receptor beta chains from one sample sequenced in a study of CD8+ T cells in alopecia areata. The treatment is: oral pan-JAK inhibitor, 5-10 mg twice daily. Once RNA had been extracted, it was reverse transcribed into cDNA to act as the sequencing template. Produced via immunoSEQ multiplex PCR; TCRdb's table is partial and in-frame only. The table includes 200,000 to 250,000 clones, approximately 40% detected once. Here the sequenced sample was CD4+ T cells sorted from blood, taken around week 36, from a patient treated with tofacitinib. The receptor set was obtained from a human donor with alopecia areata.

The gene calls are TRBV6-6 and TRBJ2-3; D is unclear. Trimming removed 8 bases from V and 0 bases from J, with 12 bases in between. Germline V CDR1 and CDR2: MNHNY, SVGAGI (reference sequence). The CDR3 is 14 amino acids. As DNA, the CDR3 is TGTGCCAGCGTTCCACCAACTAGCACAGATACGCAGTATTTT. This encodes CASVPPTSTDTQYF.

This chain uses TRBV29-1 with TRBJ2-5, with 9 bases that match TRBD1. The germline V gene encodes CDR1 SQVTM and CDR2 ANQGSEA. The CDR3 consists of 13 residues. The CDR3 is CTCSTGGGETQYF. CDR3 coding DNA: TGCACTTGTTCAACAGGGGGCGGAGAGACCCAGTACTTC.

CDR3 coding DNA: TGTGCCAGCAGTACCATCGGACTAGCGGGAGAGACCCAGTACTTC. Its translation is CASSTIGLAGETQYF. The genes are TRBV6-6 and TRBJ2-5, with 11 bases identical to TRBD2. The V gene end was trimmed by 5 bases and the J gene end by 4 bases; junction bases not matched to a gene: 6. Germline CDR1 and CDR2: MNHNY and SVGAGI (reference sequence). The CDR3 runs to 15 residues.

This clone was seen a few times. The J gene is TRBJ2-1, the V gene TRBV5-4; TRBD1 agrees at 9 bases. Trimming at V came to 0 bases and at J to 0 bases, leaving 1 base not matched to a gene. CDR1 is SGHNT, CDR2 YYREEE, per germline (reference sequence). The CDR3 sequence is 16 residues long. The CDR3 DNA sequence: TGTGCCAGCAGCTTGGGGACAGGGGTCTCCTACAATGAGCAGTTCTTC. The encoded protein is CASSLGTGVSYNEQFF.

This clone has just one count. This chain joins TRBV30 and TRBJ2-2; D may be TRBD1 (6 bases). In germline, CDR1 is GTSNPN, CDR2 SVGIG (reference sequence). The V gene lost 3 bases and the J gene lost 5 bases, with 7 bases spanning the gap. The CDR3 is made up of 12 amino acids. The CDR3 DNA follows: TGTGCCTGGAGCACAGGGACCGGGGAGCTGTTTTTT. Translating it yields CAWSTGTGELFF.

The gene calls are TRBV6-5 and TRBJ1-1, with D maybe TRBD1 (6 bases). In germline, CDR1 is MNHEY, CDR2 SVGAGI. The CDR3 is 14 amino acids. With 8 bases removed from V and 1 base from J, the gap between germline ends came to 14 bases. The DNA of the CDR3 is TGTGCCAGCCGTGCACAGGGACAGAACACTGAAGCTTTCTTT. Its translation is CASRAQGQNTEAFF.

CDR3 amino acids: CASSVGGDMFF. The CDR3 nucleotides read TGTGCCAGCAGCGTAGGGGGTGATATGTTCTTC. The chain recombines TRBV9 with TRBJ2-1, with D uncertain. This CDR3 contains 11 residues. V shed 0 bases and J shed 15 bases, with 10 bases lying between them. Per germline, CDR1 SGDLS and CDR2 YYNGEE.

The CDR3 region is CASSFTGGVYNEQFF. The CDR3 DNA follows: TGTGCCAGCAGCTTTACGGGAGGAGTCTACAATGAGCAGTTCTTC. V and J are TRBV7-9 and TRBJ2-1; 7 bases are a match to TRBD2. CDR3 length: 15 amino acids. Germline assignment: CDR1 SEHNR and CDR2 FQNEAQ (reference sequence). J gave up 3 bases and V 3 bases, and 5 bases lay outside the gene matches. Complete variable domain (other parts from reference TRBV7-9 and TRBJ2-1): DTGVSQNPRHKITKRGQNVTFRCDPISEHNRLYWYRQTLGQGPEFLTYFQNEAQLEKSRLLSDRFSAERPKGSFSTLEIQRTEQGDSAMYLCASSFTGGVYNEQFFGPGTRLTVL.

The CDR3 DNA reads as TGTGCCAGTAGTCGGGGGACAGCCCAAGAGACCCAGTACTTC. It encodes CASSRGTAQETQYF. The gene calls are TRBV19 and TRBJ2-5; possibly TRBD1 for D (7 bases). The germline V and J ends were trimmed by 5 bases and 1 base, with 11 bases remaining between them. The length of the CDR3 is 14 residues. Germline lookup yields CDR1 LNHDA and CDR2 SQIVND (reference sequence). Full variable domain (remainder filled in from reference TRBV19 and TRBJ2-5): DGGITQSPKYLFRKEGQNVTLSCEQNLNHDAMYWYRQDPGQGLRLIYYSQIVNDFQKGDIAEGYSVSREKKESFPLTVTSAQKNPTAFYLCASSRGTAQETQYFGPGTRLLVL.

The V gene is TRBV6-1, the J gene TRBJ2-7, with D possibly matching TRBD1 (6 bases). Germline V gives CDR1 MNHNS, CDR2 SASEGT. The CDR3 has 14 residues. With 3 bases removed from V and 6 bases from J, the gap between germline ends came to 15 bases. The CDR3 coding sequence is TGTGCCAGCAGTGAGCCGGGACAATCAGGCGAGCAGTACTTC. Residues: CASSEPGQSGEQYF.

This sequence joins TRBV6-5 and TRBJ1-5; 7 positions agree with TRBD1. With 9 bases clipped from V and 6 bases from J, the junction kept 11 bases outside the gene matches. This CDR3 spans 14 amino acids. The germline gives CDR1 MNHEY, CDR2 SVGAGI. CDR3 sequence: CASRPGQRTQPQHF. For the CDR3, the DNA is TGTGCCAGTCGTCCGGGACAGCGAACTCAGCCCCAGCATTTT.

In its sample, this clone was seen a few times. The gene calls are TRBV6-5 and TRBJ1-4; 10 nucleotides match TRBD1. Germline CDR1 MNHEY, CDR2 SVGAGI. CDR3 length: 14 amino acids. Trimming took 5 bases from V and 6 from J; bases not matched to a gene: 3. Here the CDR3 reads CASSRDRGYEKLFF. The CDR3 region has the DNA TGTGCCAGCAGTCGGGACAGGGGTTATGAAAAACTGTTTTTT.

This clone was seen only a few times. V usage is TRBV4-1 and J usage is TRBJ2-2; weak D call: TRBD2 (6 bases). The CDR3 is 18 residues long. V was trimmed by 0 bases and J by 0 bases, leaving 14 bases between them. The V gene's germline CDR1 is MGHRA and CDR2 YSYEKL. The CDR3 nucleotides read TGCGCCAGCAGCCAAGAGCCGATAGGAGGGCCGAACACCGGGGAGCTGTTTTTT. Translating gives CASSQEPIGGPNTGELFF.

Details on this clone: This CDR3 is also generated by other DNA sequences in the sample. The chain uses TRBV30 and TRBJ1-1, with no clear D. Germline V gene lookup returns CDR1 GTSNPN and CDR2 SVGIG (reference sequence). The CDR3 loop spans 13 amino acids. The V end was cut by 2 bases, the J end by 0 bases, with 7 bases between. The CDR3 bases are TGTGCCTGGAGTAGAACAGTGAACACTGAAGCTTTCTTT. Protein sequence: CAWSRTVNTEAFF.

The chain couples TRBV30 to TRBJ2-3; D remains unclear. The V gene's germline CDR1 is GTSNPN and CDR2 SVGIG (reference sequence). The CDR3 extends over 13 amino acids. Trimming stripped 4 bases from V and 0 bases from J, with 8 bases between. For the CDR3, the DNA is TGTGCCTGGAATCGGGCTAGCACAGATACGCAGTATTTT. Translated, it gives CAWNRASTDTQYF. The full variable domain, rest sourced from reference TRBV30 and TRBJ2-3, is SQTIHQWPATLVQPVGSPLSLECTVEGTSNPNLYWYRQAAGRGLQLLFYSVGIGQISSEVPQNLSASRPQDRQFILSSKKLLLSDSGFYLCAWNRASTDTQYFGPGTRLTVL.

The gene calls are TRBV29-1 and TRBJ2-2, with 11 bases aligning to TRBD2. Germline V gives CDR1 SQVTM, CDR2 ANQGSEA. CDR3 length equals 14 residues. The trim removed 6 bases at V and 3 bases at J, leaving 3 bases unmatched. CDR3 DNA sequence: TGCAGCGTGGGGACTAGCGGCTACACCGGGGAGCTGTTTTTT. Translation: CSVGTSGYTGELFF.

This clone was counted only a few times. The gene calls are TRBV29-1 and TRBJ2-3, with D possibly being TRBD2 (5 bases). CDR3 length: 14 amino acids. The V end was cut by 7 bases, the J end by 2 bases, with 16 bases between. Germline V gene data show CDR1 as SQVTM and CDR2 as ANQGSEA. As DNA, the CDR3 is TGCAGCGCAACCTTGGACTGGGTCACAGATACGCAGTATTTT. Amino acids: CSATLDWVTDTQYF.

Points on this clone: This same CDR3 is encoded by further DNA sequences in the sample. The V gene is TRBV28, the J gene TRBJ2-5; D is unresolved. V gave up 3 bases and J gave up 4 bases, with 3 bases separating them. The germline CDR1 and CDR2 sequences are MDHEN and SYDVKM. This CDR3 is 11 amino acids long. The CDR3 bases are TGTGCCAGCAGTTTCGGAGAGACCCAGTACTTC. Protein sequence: CASSFGETQYF.

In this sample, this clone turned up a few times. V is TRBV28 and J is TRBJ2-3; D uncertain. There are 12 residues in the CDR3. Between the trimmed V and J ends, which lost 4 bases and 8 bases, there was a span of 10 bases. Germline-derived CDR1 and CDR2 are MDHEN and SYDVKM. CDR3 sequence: CASSSRQATQYF. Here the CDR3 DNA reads TGTGCCAGCAGTTCCCGTCAGGCTACGCAGTATTTT.

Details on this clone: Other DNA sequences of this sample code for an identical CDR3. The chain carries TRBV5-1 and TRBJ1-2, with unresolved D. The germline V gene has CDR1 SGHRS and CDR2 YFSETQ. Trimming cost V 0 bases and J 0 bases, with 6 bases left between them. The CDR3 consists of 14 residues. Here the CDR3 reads CASSLGTTNYGYTF. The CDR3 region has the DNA TGCGCCAGCAGCTTGGGAACTACTAACTATGGCTACACCTTC.

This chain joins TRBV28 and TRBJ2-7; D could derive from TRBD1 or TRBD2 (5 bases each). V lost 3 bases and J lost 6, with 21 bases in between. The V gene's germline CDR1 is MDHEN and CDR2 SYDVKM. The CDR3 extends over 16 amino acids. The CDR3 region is CASSFRRQRGFGEQYF. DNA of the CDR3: TGTGCCAGCAGTTTTCGACGACAGAGGGGTTTTGGCGAGCAGTACTTC.